These 14 T cell receptor beta chains were all obtained from the same sample, sequenced in a study of human T cells and chemical hapten exposure. TCRdb independently ran MiXCR on the RACE reads; one entry per CDR3 protein. Among under 65,000 distinct CDR3 sequences listed, 8% to 9.5% were seen once. Time point defined: patch test 1, 2 weeks after DPC sensitization. Regarding treatment: therapeutic diphenylcyclopropenone sensitization with weekly scalp DPC. This specimen was whole blood, taken in connection with sensitization to the hapten diphenylcyclopropenone (DPC). The source of these receptors is a woman aged 45-65 years with alopecia areata. Some clones in this sample may be carry-over from other donors' samples.

The chain combines TRBV11-1 with TRBJ2-6; D not resolved. The germline V gene has CDR1 SGHAT and CDR2 FQDESV (reference sequence). This CDR3 spans 16 amino acids. Deletions cut 5 bases from V and 2 bases from J, with 13 bases between. This chain's CDR3 is CASSALRSAGANVLTF. The CDR3 DNA reads TGTGCCAGCAGCGCCCTGCGGAGTGCTGGGGCCAACGTCCTGACTTTC.

This chain joins TRBV18 and TRBJ2-6; 7 nucleotides line up with TRBD1. With V trimmed by 5 bases and J by 2 bases, 6 bases remained unmatched. The CDR3 has 16 residues. In germline, CDR1 is KGHSH, CDR2 LQKENI. CDR3 in DNA: TGTGCCAGCTCAGGTGACAGGGCAGCTGGGGCCAACGTCCTGACTTTC. It is translated as CASSGDRAAGANVLTF.

There are many counts of this clonotype. The chain couples TRBV7-2 to TRBJ2-7, with no clear D. The length of the CDR3 is 12 residues. Looked up from germline, CDR1 is SGHTA and CDR2 is FQGNSA. The ends were cut back, 1 base at V and 5 bases at J, with 6 bases in the middle. The CDR3 bases are TGTGCCAGCAGCTTAGTGTCCGACGAGCAGTACTTC. Protein sequence: CASSLVSDEQYF.

This clonotype was detected many times. The rearrangement uses TRBV29-1 and TRBJ2-5; D is possibly TRBD1 (6 bases). The CDR3 is made up of 13 amino acids. From germline, CDR1 is SQVTM and CDR2 ANQGSEA. Trimming removed 0 bases from V and 5 bases from J, with 10 bases in between. Here the CDR3 DNA reads TGCAGCGTTGAAGAAGCTCAGGGGGAGACCCAGTACTTC. Amino acids: CSVEEAQGETQYF. The whole variable domain, remainder taken from reference TRBV29-1 and TRBJ2-5, is SAVISQKPSRDICQRGTSLTIQCQVDSQVTMMFWYRQQPGQSLTLIATANQGSEATYESGFVIDKFPISRPNLTFSTLTVSNMSPEDSSIYLCSVEEAQGETQYFGPGTRLLVL.

This clonotype was detected ten times or more. V is TRBV6-5 and J is TRBJ2-7; D is unclear. V lost 9 bases and J lost 6, with 27 bases in between. This CDR3 has 16 residues. The germline V gene encodes CDR1 MNHEY and CDR2 SVGAGI. CDR3 sequence reads: CASTTRTGLTLGEQYF. DNA for the CDR3: TGTGCCAGTACCACCCGGACGGGTCTTACCTTAGGCGAGCAGTACTTC.

There are many counts of this clonotype. This chain uses TRBV19 with TRBJ1-4; D ambiguous. The CDR3 sequence is 17 residues long. Germline V CDR1 and CDR2: LNHDA, SQIVND (reference sequence). The V end lost 2 bases, the J end lost 0 bases, and 13 bases lay between the germline ends. Written as DNA, the CDR3 is TGTGCCAGTAGTATATGGGGTATCGGAGCAACTAATGAAAAACTGTTTTTT. Its protein product is CASSIWGIGATNEKLFF.

This clonotype has ten or more counts. This chain uses TRBV7-2 with TRBJ2-5, with D unclear. Trimming cost V 1 base and J 1 base, with 4 bases left between them. Germline V gene data show CDR1 as SGHTA and CDR2 as FQGNSA. This CDR3 contains 13 residues. The CDR3 here is CASSLGRQETQYF. CDR3 nucleotides: TGTGCCAGCAGCTTAGGACGCCAAGAGACCCAGTACTTC.

This clonotype was counted at least ten times. The V gene is TRBV18, the J gene TRBJ2-3; D is undetermined. The CDR3 sequence is 13 residues long. V was shortened by 2 bases and J by 10 bases, with 13 bases between the two germline ends. Germline loops: CDR1 KGHSH, CDR2 LQKENI. CDR3 nucleotide sequence: TGTGCCAGCTCACCATCGGATGAACATGCGCAGTATTTT. This codes for CASSPSDEHAQYF. Full variable domain (outside the CDR3, taken from reference TRBV18 and TRBJ2-3): NAGVMQNPRHLVRRRGQEARLRCSPMKGHSHVYWYRQLPEEGLKFMVYLQKENIIDESGMPKERFSAEFPKEGPSILRIQQVVRGDSAAYFCASSPSDEHAQYFGPGTRLTVL.

This clonotype was found a few times. The CDR3 nucleotides read TGCGCCAGCAGCCAGGCTCCGGGGGGGTTGAACACTGAAGCTTTCTTT. Its protein product is CASSQAPGGLNTEAFF. The chain joins TRBV4-3 to TRBJ1-1; the D gene is possibly TRBD1 (5 bases). Per the germline V gene, CDR1 is LGHNA and CDR2 is YSLEER. CDR3 length equals 16 residues. V was trimmed by 3 bases and J by 0 bases, leaving 14 bases between them.

This clonotype was detected ten times or more. The chain has TRBV6-5 and TRBJ1-2, with unresolved D. The V and J ends lost 6 bases and 6 bases respectively, with 17 bases between them. Germline CDR1 MNHEY, CDR2 SVGAGI. The length of the CDR3 is 14 residues. The CDR3 sequence: CASSNRGAPHGYTF. The CDR3 region has the DNA TGTGCCAGCAGCAACCGGGGTGCGCCTCATGGCTACACCTTC.

This clonotype is labeled as medium-sized. CDR3 region: CSVGLAGETQYF. The CDR3 DNA reads as TGCAGTGTTGGACTAGCAGGCGAGACCCAGTACTTC. This chain joins TRBV20-1 and TRBJ2-5; TRBD2 matches at 8 bases. V dropped 7 bases and J dropped 5; count of bases not matched to a gene: 6. Per the germline V gene, CDR1 is DFQATT and CDR2 is SNEGSKA (reference sequence). The CDR3 is 12 amino acids.

Note on this clonotype: This may stem from a read error, because a much larger clone lies one nucleotide away. This is likely a read error, given that the CDR3 carries no conserved phenylalanine or tryptophan at its end. The rearrangement uses TRBV19 and TRBJ2-1, with TRBD1 matching over 7 bases. The ends lost 9 bases at V and 6 bases at J; junction bases unmatched: 8. The V gene's germline CDR1 is LNHDA and CDR2 SQIVND (reference sequence). The CDR3 covers 13 residues. The CDR3 is CASWTGRRNEQFI. CDR3 nucleotide sequence: TGTGCCAGCTGGACAGGCCGACGCAATGAGCAGTTCATC.

This clonotype was seen at least ten times. This sequence joins TRBV29-1 and TRBJ2-4, with D possibly matching TRBD1 (6 bases). The length of the CDR3 is 12 residues. V lost 7 bases and J lost 7, with 14 bases in between. The germline gives CDR1 SQVTM, CDR2 ANQGSEA. The chain's CDR3 is CSAAGTTNIQYF. The CDR3 DNA reads TGCAGCGCTGCAGGGACAACGAACATTCAGTACTTC.

The rearrangement joins TRBV9 to TRBJ2-5; tentatively, D is TRBD2 (5 bases). Germline CDR1 and CDR2: SGDLS and YYNGEE. V was pared by 3 bases and J by 4 bases, with 7 bases between. CDR3 length equals 12 residues. The CDR3 DNA is TGTGCCAGCAGCGCGGGATTAGAGACCCAGTACTTC. Translated: CASSAGLETQYF.